These T cell receptor beta chains were read from a single sample in a study of monozygotic twins with cystic fibrosis. Assay: immunoSEQ multiplex PCR; the TCRdb copy retains only in-frame clones and omits some. Here the sample spans some 33,000 clones, 75% to 95% being singletons. Sequenced material: blood. These receptors all come from a boy aged 2-15 years with cystic fibrosis. Both conserved end residues are part of each CDR3. The D gene is left open where the match is weak. The size of a clone is reported for some rows only, either as once, few or many, or as a class for expanded clones.

CDR3 DNA: TGTGCCAGCAGCGGACGTTTGCTAGCGGGGGCGTTGGACACCGGGGAGCTGTTTTTT; CDR3 protein: CASSGRLLAGALDTGELFF; J gene: TRBJ2-2; clone size: NA; V gene: TRBV11-3; D gene: TRBD2
CDR3 DNA: TGTGCCAGCAGCGTAGTTGGGGATTGGAACACTGAAGCTTTCTTT; CDR3 protein: CASSVVGDWNTEAFF; J gene: TRBJ1-1; clone size: NA; V gene: TRBV9; D gene: NA
CDR3 DNA: TGTGCCAGCAGCGCAGGGGTTCGCAATCAGCCCCAGCATTTT; CDR3 protein: CASSAGVRNQPQHF; J gene: TRBJ1-5; clone size: NA; V gene: TRBV7-8; D gene: NA
CDR3 DNA: TGTGCCAGCAGCACGAACAGGGGTAACGTTGTGCCCCAGCATTTT; CDR3 protein: CASSTNRGNVVPQHF; J gene: TRBJ1-5; clone size: NA; V gene: TRBV28; D gene: TRBD1
CDR3 DNA: TGTGCCAGCAGCGTTCGGCCTGCCTACGAGCAGTACTTC; CDR3 protein: CASSVRPAYEQYF; J gene: TRBJ2-7; clone size: NA; V gene: TRBV9; D gene: NA
CDR3 DNA: TGCAGTGCTAGGACTGGAAACACCATATATTTT; CDR3 protein: CSARTGNTIYF; J gene: TRBJ1-3; clone size: NA; V gene: TRBV20-1; D gene: NA
CDR3 DNA: TGTGCCAGCAGATTCAGTGGGGGGGCTGCCTACGAGCAGTACTTC; CDR3 protein: CASRFSGGAAYEQYF; J gene: TRBJ2-7; clone size: once; V gene: TRBV2; D gene: NA
CDR3 DNA: TGTGCCAGTAGTATACTCGGGACGGCGGACTATGGCTACACCTTC; CDR3 protein: CASSILGTADYGYTF; J gene: TRBJ1-2; clone size: NA; V gene: TRBV19; D gene: NA
CDR3 DNA: TGTGCCAGACCCCCGAAGGGTCCTACGCGGGGAAAACTGTTTTTT; CDR3 protein: CARPPKGPTRGKLFF; J gene: TRBJ1-4; clone size: few; V gene: TRBV19; D gene: NA
CDR3 DNA: TGTGCCAGCAGTTACAATACAGGGGCGATGAACACTGAAGCTTTCTTT; CDR3 protein: CASSYNTGAMNTEAFF; J gene: TRBJ1-1; clone size: NA; V gene: TRBV6-5; D gene: TRBD1
CDR3 DNA: TGTGCCAGCAGCGTAGGGGGGGCCCTTTCCTACGAGCAGTACTTC; CDR3 protein: CASSVGGALSYEQYF; J gene: TRBJ2-7; clone size: NA; V gene: TRBV9; D gene: NA
CDR3 DNA: TGCAGCGTTGAAGATGGCACGGACCGATTATACAATGAGCAGTTCTTC; CDR3 protein: CSVEDGTDRLYNEQFF; J gene: TRBJ2-1; clone size: NA; V gene: TRBV29-1; D gene: NA
CDR3 DNA: TGCAGCGTTGAAGAGGGACAAGATTGCTACACCTTC; CDR3 protein: CSVEEGQDCYTF; J gene: TRBJ1-2; clone size: NA; V gene: TRBV29-1; D gene: NA
CDR3 DNA: TGCGCCAGCAGCTTGGGTTCGTTACCGAACACTGAAGCTTTCTTT; CDR3 protein: CASSLGSLPNTEAFF; J gene: TRBJ1-1; clone size: once; V gene: TRBV5-1; D gene: NA
CDR3 DNA: TGTGCCAGCAGCCGTCGGTGGAGTCAAGAGACCCAGTACTTC; CDR3 protein: CASSRRWSQETQYF; J gene: TRBJ2-5; clone size: NA; V gene: TRBV7-8; D gene: NA
CDR3 DNA: TGTGCCAGCAGCTTAGGAAAAGGACAGGGTTTCGCTGAAGCTTTCTTT; CDR3 protein: CASSLGKGQGFAEAFF; J gene: TRBJ1-1; clone size: NA; V gene: TRBV11-2; D gene: TRBD1
CDR3 DNA: TGTGCCAGCAGCGGCAACTTACCGGGACAGGGTCCCTATGGCTACACCTTC; CDR3 protein: CASSGNLPGQGPYGYTF; J gene: TRBJ1-2; clone size: NA; V gene: TRBV9; D gene: TRBD1
CDR3 DNA: TGCGCCAGCAGCACCGGACTAGCGGGGGCCCTAGATGAGCAGTTCTTC; CDR3 protein: CASSTGLAGALDEQFF; J gene: TRBJ2-1; clone size: once; V gene: TRBV5-1; D gene: TRBD2
CDR3 DNA: TGCGCCAGCAGCCAAGAGGGGGCAGGGGGTTTTCAGCCCCAGCATTTT; CDR3 protein: CASSQEGAGGFQPQHF; J gene: TRBJ1-5; clone size: NA; V gene: TRBV4-1; D gene: TRBD1
CDR3 DNA: TGTGCCAGCAGCGGGCTCACAGAGAACACTGAAGCTTTCTTT; CDR3 protein: CASSGLTENTEAFF; J gene: TRBJ1-1; clone size: NA; V gene: TRBV9; D gene: NA